Included here is one T cell receptor beta chain sequence, with context. Antigen: not known. TCRdb processed the 5' RACE reads anew with MiXCR; each CDR3 protein has one entry. This sample has 1,800,000 or so distinct CDR3 sequences, with around a third found just once. The data were obtained in a study of identical twins. General study points: Cross-sectional statistical analysis, not tracking of the same donors, underpinned the conclusions. The degree of excess twin sharing was weaker in beta out-of-frame sequences. Invariant MAIT and iNKT cells could partly confound zero-insertion analyses.

This CDR3 spans 18 amino acids. Germline V gene lookup returns CDR1 MDHEN and CDR2 SYDVKM. Trimming removed 6 bases at V and 3 bases at J, with 26 bases between. The rearrangement joins TRBV28 to TRBJ1-1; D gene unclear. The clonotype was recovered from a newborn girl in good health. Input material: cord blood. CDR3 in amino acids: CASSLSLGLRVRYTEAFF. DNA for the CDR3: TGTGCCAGCAGCCTCTCGCTGGGGTTAAGGGTAAGATACACTGAAGCTTTCTTT.